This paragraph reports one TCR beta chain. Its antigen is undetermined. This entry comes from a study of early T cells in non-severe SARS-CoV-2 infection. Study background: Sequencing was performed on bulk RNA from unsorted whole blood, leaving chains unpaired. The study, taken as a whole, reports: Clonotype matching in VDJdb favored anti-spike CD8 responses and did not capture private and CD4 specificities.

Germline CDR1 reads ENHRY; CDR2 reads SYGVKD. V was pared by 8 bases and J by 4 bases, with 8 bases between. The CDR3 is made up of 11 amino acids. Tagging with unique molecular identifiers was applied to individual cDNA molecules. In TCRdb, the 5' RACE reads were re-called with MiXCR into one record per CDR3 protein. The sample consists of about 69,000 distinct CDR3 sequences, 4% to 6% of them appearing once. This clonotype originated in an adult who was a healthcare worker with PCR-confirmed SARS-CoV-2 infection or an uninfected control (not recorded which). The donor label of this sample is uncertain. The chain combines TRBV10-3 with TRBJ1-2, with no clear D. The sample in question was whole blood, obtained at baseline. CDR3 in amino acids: CAIEDSYGYTF. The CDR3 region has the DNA TGTGCCATCGAGGATTCCTATGGCTACACCTTC.